This is a list of T cell receptor beta chains from one sample in a study of T cell responses to AZD1222 COVID-19 vaccine. The repertoire was sequenced with immunoSEQ multiplex PCR; TCRdb's copy has only in-frame clones and lacks some. The sample lists some 120,000 clones, 90% to 95% seen once, with around 3.3% in the top ten. The specimen comprised peripheral blood, sampled on day 0 of AZD1222 vaccination. Receptors were obtained from an adult in good health. The CDR3 runs from the conserved cysteine through the conserved F or W. The order of the fields is V gene, J gene, D gene, clone size, CDR3 protein, CDR3 DNA. D genes are given only for firm matches. A row's size may be missing; if present it is once, few, many or a size class.

TRBV16	TRBJ2-2	TRBD2	once	CASSQSPSGGNTGELFF	TGTGCCAGCAGCCAATCTCCGAGCGGGGGTAACACCGGGGAGCTGTTTTTT
TRBV6-5	TRBJ1-5	TRBD1	few	CASSFGTGYSNQPQHF	TGTGCCAGCAGTTTCGGGACAGGGTATAGCAATCAGCCCCAGCATTTT
TRBV3-1/TRBV3-2	TRBJ2-6	.	.	CASSLQRAGANVLTF	TGTGCCAGCAGCCTTCAGCGGGCCGGGGCCAACGTCCTGACTTTC
TRBV30	TRBJ1-2	.	.	CAWSVQRTNYTF	TGTGCCTGGAGTGTACAACGGACCAACTACACCTTC
TRBV27	TRBJ1-2	.	once	CASSPPEGGYTF	TGTGCCAGCAGTCCCCCCGAAGGAGGCTACACCTTC
TRBV28	TRBJ1-3	TRBD1	.	CASSFRDRYSGNTIYF	TGTGCCAGCAGTTTCCGGGACAGGTACTCTGGAAACACCATATATTTT
TRBV12-3/TRBV12-4	TRBJ2-3	.	.	CASSFSSDTQYF	TGTGCCAGCAGTTTTTCATCAGATACGCAGTATTTT
TRBV9	TRBJ2-3	.	.	CASSEEVAVGSDTQYF	TGTGCCAGCAGCGAGGAAGTAGCGGTTGGTTCAGATACGCAGTATTTT
TRBV30	TRBJ1-1	TRBD1	.	CAWENRGRNTEAFF	TGTGCCTGGGAGAACAGGGGGCGGAACACTGAAGCTTTCTTT
TRBV27	TRBJ2-3	TRBD1	.	CASSSQRDRGPDTQYF	TGTGCCAGCAGTTCCCAGCGGGACAGGGGTCCAGATACGCAGTATTTT